Listed here are 21 T cell receptor beta chains from one sample, sequenced in a study of blood T cell repertoires in COVID-19. Method: immunoSEQ multiplex PCR; TCRdb's copy keeps in-frame clones and lacks some. Of some 64,000 clones listed, 70% to 85% are singletons. The source material was peripheral blood. These receptors all stem from a man aged 60 to 75 with acute or convalescent COVID-19.

The chain joins TRBV6-5 to TRBJ1-3; D may be TRBD1 (6 bases). The germline V gene encodes CDR1 MNHEY and CDR2 SVGAGI. Between the trimmed V and J ends, which lost 5 bases and 0 bases, there was a span of 11 bases. The CDR3 runs 15 residues. The DNA for the CDR3 is TGTGCCAGCAGTACCGAGGGGGACTCTGGAAACACCATATATTTT. Its translation is CASSTEGDSGNTIYF.

The chain links TRBV2 to TRBJ2-3; 9 bases agree with TRBD2. The ends lost 4 bases at V and 1 base at J; junction bases unmatched: 3. There are 15 residues in the CDR3. Germline values: CDR1 SNHLY, CDR2 FYNNEI. The CDR3 here is CASSGAGGGTDTQYF. For the CDR3, the DNA is TGTGCCAGCAGTGGGGCGGGAGGGGGCACAGATACGCAGTATTTT.

This chain connects TRBV29-1 to TRBJ2-3; D not certain. Trimming took off 0 bases at V and 2 bases at J, with 12 bases between the two ends. The V gene's germline CDR1 is SQVTM and CDR2 ANQGSEA. CDR3 length equals 15 residues. CDR3 sequence reads: CSVEDSNSFTDTQYF. The CDR3 coding sequence is TGCAGCGTTGAAGATTCAAATAGCTTCACAGATACGCAGTATTTT.

This chain links TRBV25-1 with TRBJ2-7; D may be TRBD1 (5 bases). The V and J ends lost 8 bases and 4 bases respectively, with 9 bases between them. Germline V gives CDR1 MGHDK, CDR2 SYGVNS. The CDR3 totals 11 residues. The CDR3 coding sequence is TGTGCCAGCGGCAGGGTTTACGAGCAGTACTTC. This sequence encodes CASGRVYEQYF.

J is TRBJ2-3 and V is TRBV5-1; TRBD1 agrees at 11 bases. The CDR3 extends over 15 amino acids. Germline values: CDR1 SGHRS, CDR2 YFSETQ. J lost 5 bases, V lost 2 bases, and 4 bases had no gene match. CDR3 nucleotide sequence: TGCGCCAGCAGCTTCTCCGGGACAGGGGGAGATACGCAGTATTTT. Residues: CASSFSGTGGDTQYF.

J is TRBJ1-5 and V is TRBV21-1. TRBV21-1 is tagged as a pseudogene. The CDR3 spans 15 residues. The CDR3 spells CASSKGEGRNQPQHF. The CDR3 coding sequence is TGTGCCAGCAGCAAAGGAGAAGGGAGGAATCAGCCCCAGCATTTT.

The V and J genes are TRBV19 and TRBJ1-2; D is unclear. CDR3 length: 13 residues. Trimming took 4 bases from V and 2 from J, leaving 8 bases between them. Germline values: CDR1 LNHDA, CDR2 SQIVND (reference sequence). This CDR3 is CASSNSENYGYTF. The DNA of the CDR3 is TGTGCCAGTAGTAATTCGGAGAACTATGGCTACACCTTC.

The chain combines TRBV28 with TRBJ1-4; 7 bases align to TRBD1. V shed 6 bases, J shed 7 bases, and the junction held 8 bases outside the gene matches. The CDR3 runs 14 residues. Per the germline V gene, CDR1 is MDHEN and CDR2 is SYDVKM. The CDR3 DNA reads TGTGCCAGCAGGACGACAGGGAATCCTGAAAAACTGTTTTTT. Its translation: CASRTTGNPEKLFF.

The chain has TRBV18 and TRBJ2-1; D may be TRBD2 (5 bases). Between the trimmed V and J ends, which lost 2 bases and 3 bases, there was a span of 8 bases. The CDR3 loop spans 14 amino acids. Germline CDR1 and CDR2: KGHSH and LQKENI. CDR3 nucleotides: TGTGCCAGCTCACCAGGGAGTGACTACAATGAGCAGTTCTTC. This codes for CASSPGSDYNEQFF. Combining the CDR3 with reference TRBV18 and TRBJ2-1 gives the whole variable domain NAGVMQNPRHLVRRRGQEARLRCSPMKGHSHVYWYRQLPEEGLKFMVYLQKENIIDESGMPKERFSAEFPKEGPSILRIQQVVRGDSAAYFCASSPGSDYNEQFFGPGTRLTVL.

The chain links TRBV6-6 to TRBJ2-1; 11 positions agree with TRBD2. J gave up 3 bases and V 6 bases, and 4 bases lay outside the gene matches. This CDR3 contains 15 residues. Germline CDR1 is MNHNY and CDR2 is SVGAGI (reference sequence). The CDR3 loop reads CASRGTSGYYNEQFF. CDR3 nucleotides: TGTGCCAGCAGGGGGACTAGCGGATACTACAATGAGCAGTTCTTC.

The chain couples TRBV9 to TRBJ2-2; D is ambiguous. V was trimmed by 5 bases and J by 1 base, leaving 15 bases between them. Germline-derived CDR1 and CDR2 are SGDLS and YYNGEE. There are 16 residues in the CDR3. The CDR3 spells CASRGDFPRNTGELFF. The DNA for the CDR3 is TGTGCCAGCAGAGGAGACTTCCCGCGGAACACCGGGGAGCTGTTTTTT.

This clone was picked up a small number of times. V usage is TRBV5-6 and J usage is TRBJ2-7; TRBD2 matches 14 bases. The CDR3 is 16 amino acids. The J segment lost 7 bases and the V segment lost 5 bases, leaving 11 bases of the junction unmatched. Germline V lookup: CDR1 SGHDT, CDR2 YYEEEE. CDR3 sequence: CASRNRPGLAGVEQYF. The CDR3, as DNA: TGTGCCAGCAGAAACCGACCGGGACTAGCGGGAGTTGAGCAGTACTTC.

V gene TRBV11-2 combines with J gene TRBJ1-4; TRBD1 aligns across 10 bases. CDR1 is SGHAT, CDR2 FQNNGV, per germline. The CDR3 loop spans 18 amino acids. Losses at the gene ends were 2 bases for V and 0 bases for J; bases not matched to a gene: 6. For the CDR3, the DNA is TGTGCCAGCAGCTTACACGGGACAGGGGAAGCAACTAATGAAAAACTGTTTTTT. It specifies CASSLHGTGEATNEKLFF.

The chain carries TRBV3-1 (or the pseudogene TRBV3-2) and TRBJ1-5; unclear D gene. CDR1 and CDR2 from the germline V gene are LGHDT and YNNKEL (reference sequence). The CDR3 contains 16 residues. V was shortened by 0 bases and J by 3 bases, with 12 bases between the two germline ends. The CDR3: CASSQDTQNSNQPQHF. The CDR3 bases are TGTGCCAGCAGCCAAGACACCCAAAACTCCAATCAGCCCCAGCATTTT.

This clone turned up a few times. This chain joins TRBV28 and TRBJ2-7, with D perhaps matching TRBD1 (6 bases). Germline loops: CDR1 MDHEN, CDR2 SYDVKM. The germline V and J ends were trimmed by 1 base and 0 bases, with 10 bases remaining between them. This CDR3 is built from 15 residues. DNA of the CDR3: TGTGCCAGCAGTTTATCCGTGACAGGCTCCTACGAGCAGTACTTC. This sequence encodes CASSLSVTGSYEQYF.

This clone was detected a few times. The rearrangement uses TRBV28 and TRBJ2-5; TRBD1 aligns across 11 bases. J lost 1 base, V lost 5 bases, and 3 bases had no gene match. The germline V gene encodes CDR1 MDHEN and CDR2 SYDVKM. The CDR3 length is 15 residues. CDR3 protein: CASSNGQGAQETQYF. CDR3 nucleotides: TGTGCCAGCAGTAATGGACAGGGGGCCCAAGAGACCCAGTACTTC.

This rearrangement joins TRBV11-2 to TRBJ2-5; D not resolved. V shed 5 bases and J shed 4 bases, with 14 bases lying between them. The CDR3 spans 14 residues. Germline CDR1 and CDR2: SGHAT and FQNNGV. The CDR3 region has the DNA TGTGCCAGCAGCCCCCCCCTTGGCGGAGAGACCCAGTACTTC. Amino acids: CASSPPLGGETQYF. Combining the CDR3 with reference TRBV11-2 and TRBJ2-5 gives the whole variable domain EAGVAQSPRYKIIEKRQSVAFWCNPISGHATLYWYQQILGQGPKLLIQFQNNGVVDDSQLPKDRFSAERLKGVDSTLKIQPAKLEDSAVYLCASSPPLGGETQYFGPGTRLLVL.

The chain uses TRBV7-9 and TRBJ2-2; 9 positions agree with TRBD1. Germline CDR1 and CDR2: SEHNR and FQNEAQ (reference sequence). The CDR3 is made up of 15 amino acids. V lost 5 bases and J lost 3; bases outside the gene matches: 4. The chain's CDR3 is CASSLRDRDTGELFF. For the CDR3, the DNA is TGTGCCAGCAGCCTCCGGGACAGGGACACCGGGGAGCTGTTTTTT. Full variable domain (missing parts from reference TRBV7-9 and TRBJ2-2): DTGVSQNPRHKITKRGQNVTFRCDPISEHNRLYWYRQTLGQGPEFLTYFQNEAQLEKSRLLSDRFSAERPKGSFSTLEIQRTEQGDSAMYLCASSLRDRDTGELFFGEGSRLTVL.

The rearrangement uses TRBV7-2 and TRBJ2-7, with D possibly being TRBD2 (6 bases). Germline CDR1 reads SGHTA; CDR2 reads FQGNSA. The V end lost 3 bases, the J end lost 3 bases, and 15 bases lay between the germline ends. This CDR3 spans 15 amino acids. CDR3 nucleotide sequence: TGTGCCAGCAGCTTTTCTAGCGAGGCCGTCTACGAGCAGTACTTC. Amino acids: CASSFSSEAVYEQYF.

The J gene is TRBJ2-3, the V gene TRBV19; the match to TRBD2 covers 7 bases. The CDR3 length is 14 residues. Per germline, CDR1 LNHDA and CDR2 SQIVND (reference sequence). V dropped 5 bases and J dropped 5; count of bases not matched to a gene: 7. The CDR3 nucleotides read TGTGCCAGTAGTTTGCGGGAGCCACGAGATACGCAGTATTTT. Translated, it gives CASSLREPRDTQYF.

This chain uses TRBV11-2 with TRBJ1-3; no reliable D call. This CDR3 has 14 residues. The V and J ends lost 1 base and 4 bases respectively, with 8 bases between them. Germline-derived CDR1 and CDR2 are SGHAT and FQNNGV. In DNA, the CDR3 is TGTGCCAGCAGCTTAGCGTGGGCAGGAAACACCATATATTTT. This translates into CASSLAWAGNTIYF.